A selection of T cell receptor beta chains follows, all from one sample in a study of blood T cell repertoires in COVID-19. The data were produced by immunoSEQ multiplex PCR, yet TCRdb's version contains in-frame clones alone and is incomplete. The data show 98,000 or so clones, roughly four fifths seen once. The sample taken for sequencing was peripheral blood. The receptors derive from a woman of 80 years or more with active or convalescent COVID-19. Each CDR3 is given with its conserved first and last residue. D genes are given only for firm matches.

j_gene: TRBJ1-5
d_gene: NA
v_gene: TRBV21-1
CDR3aa: CARSTGSSNQPQHF
CDR3nt: TGTGCCCGCTCCACGGGGTCGAGCAATCAGCCCCAGCATTTT

j_gene: TRBJ2-7
d_gene: TRBD2
v_gene: TRBV6-6
CDR3aa: CASRGTSGGGEQYF
CDR3nt: TGTGCCAGCAGGGGGACTAGCGGAGGAGGCGAGCAGTACTTC

j_gene: TRBJ2-3
d_gene: TRBD2
v_gene: TRBV7-3
CDR3aa: CASSGLADTQYF
CDR3nt: TGTGCCAGCAGCGGACTAGCAGATACGCAGTATTTT

j_gene: TRBJ2-3
d_gene: TRBD1
v_gene: TRBV19
CDR3aa: CASSQRPGGMYGDTQYF
CDR3nt: TGTGCCAGTAGTCAGCGGCCAGGGGGAATGTATGGAGATACGCAGTATTTT

j_gene: TRBJ2-2
d_gene: TRBD1
v_gene: TRBV7-2
CDR3aa: CASSFRTGNTGELFF
CDR3nt: TGTGCCAGCAGCTTTCGGACAGGGAACACCGGGGAGCTGTTTTTT

j_gene: TRBJ2-7
d_gene: TRBD2
v_gene: TRBV4-2
CDR3aa: CASSQSLAGAPYEQYF
CDR3nt: TGTGCCAGCAGCCAATCACTAGCGGGGGCCCCCTACGAGCAGTACTTC

j_gene: TRBJ2-1
d_gene: TRBD2
v_gene: TRBV4-3
CDR3aa: CASSLGTSGIGEQFF
CDR3nt: TGCGCCAGCAGCCTCGGGACTAGCGGGATCGGTGAGCAGTTCTTC

j_gene: TRBJ2-7
d_gene: NA
v_gene: TRBV27
CDR3aa: CASAGLVGYEQYF
CDR3nt: TGTGCCAGCGCGGGGTTGGTGGGATACGAGCAGTACTTC

j_gene: TRBJ1-1
d_gene: NA
v_gene: TRBV28
CDR3aa: CASRSRDTPIAFF
CDR3nt: TGTGCCAGCAGGAGCCGGGACACCCCTATAGCTTTCTTT

j_gene: TRBJ1-4
d_gene: TRBD1
v_gene: TRBV5-5
CDR3aa: CASSTQGVGEKLFF
CDR3nt: TGTGCCAGCTCCACACAGGGGGTCGGGGAAAAACTGTTTTTT